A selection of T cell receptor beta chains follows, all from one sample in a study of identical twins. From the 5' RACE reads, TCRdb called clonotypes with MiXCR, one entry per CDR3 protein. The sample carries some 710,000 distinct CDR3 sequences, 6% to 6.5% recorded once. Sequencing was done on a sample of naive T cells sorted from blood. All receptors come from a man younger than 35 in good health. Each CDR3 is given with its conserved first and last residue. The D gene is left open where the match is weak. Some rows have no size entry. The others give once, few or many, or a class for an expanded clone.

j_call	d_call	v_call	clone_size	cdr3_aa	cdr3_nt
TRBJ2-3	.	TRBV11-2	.	CASSSFFRVPSTDTQYF	TGTGCCAGCAGCTCTTTTTTCCGGGTTCCCTCGACAGATACGCAGTATTTT
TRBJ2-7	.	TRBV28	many	CASRQGAAYEQYF	TGTGCCAGCAGACAGGGCGCAGCTTACGAGCAGTACTTC
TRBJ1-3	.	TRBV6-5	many	CASSYGSGGAGNTIYF	TGTGCCAGCAGTTACGGTTCAGGAGGTGCTGGAAACACCATATATTTT
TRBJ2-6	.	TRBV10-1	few	CASSEYRGTGANVLTF	TGCGCCAGCAGTGAGTACAGAGGGACTGGGGCCAACGTCCTGACTTTC
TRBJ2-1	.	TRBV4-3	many	CASSQDRISSYNEQFF	TGCGCCAGCAGCCAAGATCGGATTAGCTCCTACAATGAGCAGTTCTTC
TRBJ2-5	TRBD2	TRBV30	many	CAWSVAGVETQYF	TGTGCCTGGAGTGTTGCGGGAGTAGAGACCCAGTACTTC
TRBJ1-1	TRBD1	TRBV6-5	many	CASIRQGAIGTEAFF	TGTGCCAGCATTAGACAGGGGGCGATTGGGACTGAAGCTTTCTTT
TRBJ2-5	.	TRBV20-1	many	CSAQEYETQYF	TGCAGTGCTCAGGAGTACGAGACCCAGTACTTC
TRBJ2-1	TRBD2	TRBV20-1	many	CSATGLAGFNEQFF	TGCAGTGCTACGGGACTAGCGGGGTTTAATGAGCAGTTCTTC
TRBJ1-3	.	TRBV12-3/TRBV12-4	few	CASSFSADGNTIYF	TGTGCCAGCAGCTTCAGCGCGGACGGAAACACCATATATTTT
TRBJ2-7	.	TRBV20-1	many	CSAFRRGGYEQYF	TGCAGTGCTTTTCGACGGGGAGGCTACGAGCAGTACTTC
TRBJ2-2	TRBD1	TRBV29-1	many	CSYPGWTGINTGELFF	TGCAGCTACCCCGGTTGGACAGGCATAAACACCGGGGAGCTGTTTTTT
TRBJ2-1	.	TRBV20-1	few	CSARAHAQTYNEQFF	TGCAGTGCTAGAGCCCACGCACAGACCTACAATGAGCAGTTCTTC
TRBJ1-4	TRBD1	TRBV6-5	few	CASSFGGGTNEKLFF	TGTGCCAGCAGTTTTGGAGGGGGCACTAATGAAAAACTGTTTTTT
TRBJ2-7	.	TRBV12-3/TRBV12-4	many	CASSYARSGGPTGEQYF	TGTGCCAGCAGTTATGCACGGAGCGGAGGGCCCACGGGCGAGCAGTACTTC
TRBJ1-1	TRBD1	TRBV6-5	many	CASSSQGAVSMNTEAFF	TGTGCCAGCAGTTCACAGGGGGCGGTTTCTATGAACACTGAAGCTTTCTTT
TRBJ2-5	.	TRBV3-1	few	CASSHIGTGETQYF	TGTGCCAGCAGCCATATCGGGACTGGGGAGACCCAGTACTTC
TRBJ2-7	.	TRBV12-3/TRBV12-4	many	CASIFSTASTGEQYF	TGTGCCAGCATCTTCTCGACTGCCTCAACGGGGGAGCAGTACTTC
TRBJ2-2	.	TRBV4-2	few	CASSQVWRETGELFF	TGTGCCAGCAGCCAAGTCTGGCGCGAGACCGGGGAGCTGTTTTTT
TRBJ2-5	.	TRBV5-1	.	CASSLDGTTEETQYF	TGCGCCAGCAGCTTGGACGGCACAACGGAAGAGACCCAGTACTTC
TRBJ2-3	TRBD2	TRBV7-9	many	CASSLYTTSGRTDTQYF	TGTGCCAGCAGCTTATATACGACTAGCGGGAGGACAGATACGCAGTATTTT
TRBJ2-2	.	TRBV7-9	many	CASSLAGGTTGELFF	TGTGCCAGCAGCTTAGCGGGAGGTACCACCGGGGAGCTGTTTTTT
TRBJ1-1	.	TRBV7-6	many	CASSLAGIGPNTEAFF	TGTGCCAGCAGCTTAGCGGGTATCGGACCTAACACTGAAGCTTTCTTT
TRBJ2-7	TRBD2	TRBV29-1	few	CSVKAGAYEQYF	TGCAGCGTTAAGGCGGGAGCCTACGAGCAGTACTTC
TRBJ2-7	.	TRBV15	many	CATSRTSEQYF	TGTGCCACCAGCAGAACTAGCGAGCAGTACTTC
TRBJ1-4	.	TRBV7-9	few	CASSPKGVIVDEKLFF	TGTGCCAGCAGCCCAAAGGGCGTGATCGTAGATGAAAAACTGTTTTTT
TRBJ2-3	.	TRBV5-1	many	CASSPGGPTDTQYF	TGCGCCAGCAGCCCCGGTGGGCCCACAGATACGCAGTATTTT
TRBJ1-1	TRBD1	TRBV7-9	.	CASSPPGQPEAFF	TGTGCCAGCAGCCCACCGGGACAGCCTGAAGCTTTCTTT
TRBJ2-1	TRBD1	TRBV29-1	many	CSGIRGQGGLAGSHNEQFF	TGCAGCGGTATCCGGGGACAGGGTGGACTCGCCGGGTCCCACAATGAGCAGTTCTTC
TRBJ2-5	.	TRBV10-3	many	CAISSRTETQYF	TGTGCCATCAGTTCGAGAACAGAGACCCAGTACTTC
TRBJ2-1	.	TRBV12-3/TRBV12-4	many	CASSLHHEQFF	TGTGCCAGCAGTCTACACCATGAGCAGTTCTTC
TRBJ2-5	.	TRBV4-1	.	CASSQENDPGARKTQYF	TGCGCCAGCAGCCAAGAGAATGATCCCGGGGCAAGGAAGACCCAGTACTTC
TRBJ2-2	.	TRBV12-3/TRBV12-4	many	CASASGELFF	TGTGCCAGCGCGTCCGGGGAGCTGTTTTTT
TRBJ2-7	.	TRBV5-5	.	CASSLAGSWDVSYEQYF	TGTGCCAGCAGCTTGGCCGGGTCATGGGACGTCTCCTACGAGCAGTACTTC
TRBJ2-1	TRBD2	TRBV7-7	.	CASSQLAGINNEQFF	TGTGCCAGCAGCCAATTAGCGGGAATCAACAATGAGCAGTTCTTC
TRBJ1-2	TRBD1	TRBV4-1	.	CASSQGEGARRLGYTF	TGCGCCAGCAGCCAAGGGGAGGGGGCGCGGAGACTTGGCTACACCTTC
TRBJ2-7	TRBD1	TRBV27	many	CASSPIGQGEQYF	TGTGCCAGCAGTCCGATAGGACAGGGCGAGCAGTACTTC
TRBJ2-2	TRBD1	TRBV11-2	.	CASSPKSGTGGPNTGELFF	TGTGCCAGCAGCCCGAAATCCGGGACAGGGGGCCCGAACACCGGGGAGCTGTTTTTT
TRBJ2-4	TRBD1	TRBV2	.	CASSPSTGGGKNIQYF	TGTGCCAGCAGTCCTTCGACAGGGGGGGGCAAAAACATTCAGTACTTC
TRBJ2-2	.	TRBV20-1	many	CSGAADTGELFF	TGCAGTGGGGCAGCTGACACCGGGGAGCTGTTTTTT
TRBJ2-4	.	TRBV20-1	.	CSARPSNIQYF	TGCAGTGCGCGGCCATCAAACATTCAGTACTTC
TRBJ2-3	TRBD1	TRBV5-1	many	CASSSTGGTDTQYF	TGTGCCAGCAGCTCCACAGGGGGCACAGATACGCAGTATTTT